What follows are 21 T cell receptor beta chains derived from one specimen sequenced in a study of human T cells and chemical hapten exposure. Time point defined: patch test 1, 2 weeks after DPC sensitization. Noted treatment: therapeutic diphenylcyclopropenone sensitization with weekly scalp DPC. TCRdb ran MiXCR on the RACE reads and lists one entry per CDR3 protein. The sample carries 150,000 to 200,000 distinct CDR3 sequences, roughly 15% recorded once. The material sequenced was whole blood, taken in connection with sensitization to the hapten diphenylcyclopropenone (DPC). The receptors stem from a woman aged 25 to 39 with alopecia areata. Some clones in this sample may be carry-over from other donors' samples.

This clonotype was observed a few times. V is TRBV18 and J is TRBJ2-5, with 8 bases matching TRBD2. The length of the CDR3 is 16 residues. The germline V gene has CDR1 KGHSH and CDR2 LQKENI. V was clipped by 2 bases and J by 1 base; unmatched bases: 6. The CDR3 DNA sequence: TGTGCCAGCTCACCATTTGCGGGGGGCCTCCAAGAGACCCAGTACTTC. Its translation: CASSPFAGGLQETQYF.

This clonotype came up many times. The genes are TRBV7-2 and TRBJ2-7; D gene uncertain. The V end lost 0 bases, the J end lost 7 bases, and 4 bases lay between the germline ends. The CDR3 sequence is 11 residues long. CDR1 is SGHTA and CDR2 is FQGNSA in the germline V gene. This chain's CDR3 is CASSLAGEQYF. The CDR3 DNA is TGTGCCAGCAGCTTAGCGGGGGAGCAGTACTTC.

In this sample, this clonotype turned up a few times. The J gene is TRBJ1-5, the V gene TRBV3-1; a possible D gene is TRBD1 (6 bases). CDR3 size: 14 residues. CDR1 and CDR2 from the germline V gene are LGHDT and YNNKEL (reference sequence). Trimming took 0 bases from V and 7 from J, leaving 10 bases between them. CDR3 in DNA: TGTGCCAGCAGCCAAGACACTACAGGGCAGCCCCAGCATTTT. Translated: CASSQDTTGQPQHF. The variable domain in full, with the rest retrieved from reference TRBV3-1 and TRBJ1-5, is DTAVSQTPKYLVTQMGNDKSIKCEQNLGHDTMYWYKQDSKKFLKIMFSYNNKELIINETVPNRFSPKSPDKAHLNLHINSLELGDSAVYFCASSQDTTGQPQHFGDGTRLSIL.

The chain is built from TRBV18 and TRBJ2-3, with a weak D call TRBD2 (5 bases). Germline values: CDR1 KGHSH, CDR2 LQKENI. This CDR3 has 15 residues. Trimming took 3 bases from V and 2 from J, leaving 12 bases between them. CDR3 sequence: CASSPRRVITDTQYF. CDR3 coding DNA: TGTGCCAGCTCACCTCGGCGGGTTATCACAGATACGCAGTATTTT.

This clonotype was picked up a small number of times. This rearrangement joins TRBV18 to TRBJ1-5, with D possibly matching TRBD1 (6 bases). V was cut by 4 bases and J by 1 base, with 23 bases left in between. Germline loops: CDR1 KGHSH, CDR2 LQKENI. The CDR3 is 19 residues long. The CDR3 spells CASSRVDSIAFLSNQPQHF. DNA for the CDR3: TGTGCCAGCTCACGGGTGGACAGCATTGCCTTCCTAAGCAATCAGCCCCAGCATTTT. Variable domain in full (rest from reference TRBV18 and TRBJ1-5): NAGVMQNPRHLVRRRGQEARLRCSPMKGHSHVYWYRQLPEEGLKFMVYLQKENIIDESGMPKERFSAEFPKEGPSILRIQQVVRGDSAAYFCASSRVDSIAFLSNQPQHFGDGTRLSIL.

This clonotype turned up a few times. V and J are TRBV16 and TRBJ1-6, with 8 bases lining up with TRBD1. V trimming: 0 bases; J trimming: 7 bases; junction bases outside the gene matches: 2. CDR1 KGHSY and CDR2 FQNENV come from the germline V gene. This CDR3 has 15 amino acids. CDR3 coding DNA: TGTGCCAGCAGCCAATCCCACAGGGGGAATTCACCCCTCCACTTT. Translated, it gives CASSQSHRGNSPLHF.

At least ten counts were recorded for this clonotype. This rearrangement joins TRBV29-1 to TRBJ2-7, with D possibly TRBD1 on 5 matching bases. The CDR3 runs 11 residues. Germline V gene sequence: CDR1 SQVTM, CDR2 ANQGSEA. Trimming shortened V by 7 bases and J by 3 bases, and 10 bases separated the two germline ends. CDR3 sequence: CSGTLNYEQYF. CDR3 DNA sequence: TGCAGCGGGACACTAAACTACGAGCAGTACTTC.

As DNA, the CDR3 is TGTGCCAGCAGCAACCCGGGACTACCTTCCAATGAGCAGTTCTTC. Translating it yields CASSNPGLPSNEQFF. The chain couples TRBV7-3 to TRBJ2-1, with 7 positions matching TRBD2. This CDR3 is built from 15 residues. Looked up from germline, CDR1 is SGHTA and CDR2 is FQGTGA. Unmatched junction bases numbered 10, after V lost 5 bases and J lost 6 bases.

This clonotype was seen at least ten times. The gene calls are TRBV4-1 and TRBJ2-3; D unresolved. Trimming stripped 0 bases from V and 1 base from J, with 11 bases between. CDR1 MGHRA and CDR2 YSYEKL come from the germline V gene. This CDR3 comprises 16 residues. This CDR3 reads CASSQEGPTGTDTQYF. CDR3 nucleotide sequence: TGCGCCAGCAGCCAAGAAGGGCCTACCGGCACAGATACGCAGTATTTT.

This clonotype has a count of ten or more. The chain has TRBV6-2 or TRBV6-3 and TRBJ2-7; 15 nucleotides match TRBD2. The CDR3 runs to 20 residues. J gave up 1 base and V 5 bases, and 15 bases lay outside the gene matches. The germline V gene has CDR1 MNHEY and CDR2 SVGEGT. In nucleotides, the CDR3 is TGTGCCAGCAGTCACTTTGGCCCGGGACTAGCGGGAGGTCGATCCTACGAGCAGTACTTC. As protein: CASSHFGPGLAGGRSYEQYF.

This clonotype was observed at least ten times. This sequence joins TRBV2 and TRBJ1-4; no clear D. V was trimmed by 9 bases and J by 7 bases, leaving 15 bases between them. The germline V gene encodes CDR1 SNHLY and CDR2 FYNNEI. The CDR3 covers 13 residues. CDR3 residues: CASTKITGEKLFF. The CDR3 region has the DNA TGTGCCAGTACCAAAATAACGGGTGAAAAACTGTTTTTT.

This clonotype was observed many times. V is TRBV6-7 and J is TRBJ2-7; 8 bases match TRBD1. TRBV6-7 is identified as an open reading frame with a role that is uncertain. This CDR3 region has 14 residues. J gave up 4 bases and V 5 bases, and 7 bases lay outside the gene matches. In DNA, the CDR3 is TGTGCCAGCAGTCTTGGACAGGGAGGATACGAGCAGTACTTC. It translates to CASSLGQGGYEQYF.

This clonotype has just a few counts. The rearrangement links TRBV6-1 to TRBJ1-6, with no clear D. Trimming left V 4 bases short and J 9 bases short, with 13 bases between. This CDR3 region has 14 residues. Germline CDR1 and CDR2: MNHNS and SASEGT. CDR3 DNA sequence: TGTGCCAGCAGTGTAAGGGAGCTAGGTTCACCCCTCCACTTT. Protein sequence: CASSVRELGSPLHF.

V is TRBV3-1 and J is TRBJ2-2; possibly TRBD1 for D (5 bases). Germline lookup yields CDR1 LGHDT and CDR2 YNNKEL (reference sequence). Trimming removed 1 base at V and 5 bases at J, with 8 bases between. CDR3 length equals 14 residues. The CDR3 loop reads CASSQVQGTGELFF. The CDR3 coding sequence is TGTGCCAGCAGCCAAGTGCAGGGAACCGGGGAGCTGTTTTTT.

This clonotype has only a few counts. This chain joins TRBV7-2 and TRBJ2-7, with 8 bases identical to TRBD2. This CDR3 is built from 16 residues. V was pared by 3 bases and J by 5 bases, with 12 bases of the junction left unmatched. Looked up from germline, CDR1 is SGHTA and CDR2 is FQGNSA. The CDR3 loop reads CASSFSPRGTRNEQYF. DNA for the CDR3: TGTGCCAGCAGCTTTTCCCCAAGGGGGACTAGGAACGAGCAGTACTTC. The complete variable domain, with remaining parts taken from reference TRBV7-2 and TRBJ2-7, reads GAGVSQSPSNKVTEKGKDVELRCDPISGHTALYWYRQSLGQGLEFLIYFQGNSAPDKSGLPSDRFSAERTGGSVSTLTIQRTQQEDSAVYLCASSFSPRGTRNEQYFGPGTRLTVT.

In this sample, this clonotype turned up many times. This rearrangement joins TRBV12-3 or TRBV12-4 to TRBJ1-1, with D unclear. CDR3 length equals 13 residues. The V end lost 4 bases, the J end lost 1 base, and 7 bases lay between the germline ends. In DNA, the CDR3 is TGTGCCAGCAGTTCCGTTGCGAACACTGAAGCTTTCTTT. Translating gives CASSSVANTEAFF.

This clonotype was observed a few times. The chain uses TRBV28 and TRBJ2-5; D call uncertain. V dropped 3 bases and J dropped 6 bases, with 11 bases sitting between them. CDR1 MDHEN and CDR2 SYDVKM come from the germline V gene. CDR3 length: 13 amino acids. The CDR3 region is CASSLSELKTQYF. The CDR3 DNA sequence: TGTGCCAGCAGTTTGTCCGAGTTGAAGACCCAGTACTTC.

CDR3 amino acids: CASSQEARLAGPTDTQYF. The CDR3 nucleotides read TGTGCCAGCAGCCAGGAGGCGCGACTAGCGGGGCCCACAGATACGCAGTATTTT. The V gene is TRBV4-2, the J gene TRBJ2-3; 11 positions match TRBD2. V trimming: 3 bases; J trimming: 2 bases; junction bases outside the gene matches: 10. Germline values: CDR1 LGHNA, CDR2 YNFKEQ. The CDR3 spans 18 residues.

This clonotype was detected a few times. The chain combines TRBV12-3 or TRBV12-4 with TRBJ2-7; D unclear. This CDR3 contains 11 residues. Trimming took 6 bases from V and 4 from J, leaving 7 bases between them. In DNA, the CDR3 is TGTGCCAGCAGCAAAAAGTACGAGCAGTACTTC. This translates into CASSKKYEQYF.

V usage is TRBV20-1 and J usage is TRBJ1-3; D not resolved. The CDR3 runs 13 residues. Between the trimmed V and J ends, which lost 0 bases and 2 bases, there was a span of 5 bases. The V gene's germline CDR1 is DFQATT and CDR2 SNEGSKA (reference sequence). CDR3 sequence: CSARDLTGNTIYF. The CDR3 bases are TGCAGTGCTAGAGACTTAACTGGAAACACCATATATTTT.

This chain connects TRBV5-4 to TRBJ2-5; 12 bases fit TRBD2. The CDR3 runs to 16 residues. The germline CDR1 and CDR2 sequences are SGHNT and YYREEE (reference sequence). V gave up 4 bases and J gave up 2 bases; unmatched junction bases: 6. The CDR3 sequence is CASSRGTSGSQETQYF. The CDR3 nucleotides read TGTGCCAGCAGCCGAGGGACTAGCGGGTCTCAAGAGACCCAGTACTTC.